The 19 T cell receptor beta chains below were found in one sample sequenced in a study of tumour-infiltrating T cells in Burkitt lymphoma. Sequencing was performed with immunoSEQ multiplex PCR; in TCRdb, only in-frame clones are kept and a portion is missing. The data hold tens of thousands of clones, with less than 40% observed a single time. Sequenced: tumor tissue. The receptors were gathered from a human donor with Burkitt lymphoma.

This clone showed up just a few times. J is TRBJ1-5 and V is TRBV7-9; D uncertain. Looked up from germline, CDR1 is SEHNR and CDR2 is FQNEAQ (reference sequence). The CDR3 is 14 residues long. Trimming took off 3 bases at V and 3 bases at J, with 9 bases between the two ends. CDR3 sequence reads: CASSLGGNNQPQHF. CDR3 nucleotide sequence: TGTGCCAGCAGCTTGGGAGGGAACAATCAGCCCCAGCATTTT.

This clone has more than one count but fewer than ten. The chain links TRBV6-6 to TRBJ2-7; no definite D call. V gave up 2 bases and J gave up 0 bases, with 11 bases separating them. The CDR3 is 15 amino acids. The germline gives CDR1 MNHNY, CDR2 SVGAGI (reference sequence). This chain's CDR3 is CASSYEGLFSYEQYF. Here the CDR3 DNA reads TGTGCCAGCAGTTACGAAGGGCTCTTCTCCTACGAGCAGTACTTC.

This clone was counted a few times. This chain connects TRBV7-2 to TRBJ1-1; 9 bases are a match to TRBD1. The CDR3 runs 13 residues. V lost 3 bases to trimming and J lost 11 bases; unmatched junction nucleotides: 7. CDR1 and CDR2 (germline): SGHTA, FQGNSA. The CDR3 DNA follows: TGTGCCAGCAGCTTGCCGGGACAGGGACTTGCTTTCTTT. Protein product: CASSLPGQGLAFF.

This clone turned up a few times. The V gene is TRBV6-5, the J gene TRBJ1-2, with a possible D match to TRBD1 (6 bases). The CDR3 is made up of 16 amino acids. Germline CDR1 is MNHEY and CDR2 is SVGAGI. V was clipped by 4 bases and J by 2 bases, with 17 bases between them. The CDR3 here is CASSFPTMTGNYGYTF. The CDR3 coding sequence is TGTGCCAGCAGTTTCCCGACCATGACAGGCAACTATGGCTACACCTTC.

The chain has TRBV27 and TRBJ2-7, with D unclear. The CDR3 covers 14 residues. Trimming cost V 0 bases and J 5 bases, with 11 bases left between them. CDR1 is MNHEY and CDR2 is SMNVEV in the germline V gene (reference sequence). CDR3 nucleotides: TGTGCCAGCAGTTTATCGATAGGGATGGACGAGCAGTACTTC. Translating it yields CASSLSIGMDEQYF.

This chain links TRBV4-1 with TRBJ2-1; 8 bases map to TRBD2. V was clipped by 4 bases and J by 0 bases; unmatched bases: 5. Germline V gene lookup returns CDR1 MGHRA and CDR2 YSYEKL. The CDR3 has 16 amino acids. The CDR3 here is CASSLAGTSSYNEQFF. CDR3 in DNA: TGCGCCAGCAGCCTTGCCGGGACTAGCTCCTACAATGAGCAGTTCTTC.

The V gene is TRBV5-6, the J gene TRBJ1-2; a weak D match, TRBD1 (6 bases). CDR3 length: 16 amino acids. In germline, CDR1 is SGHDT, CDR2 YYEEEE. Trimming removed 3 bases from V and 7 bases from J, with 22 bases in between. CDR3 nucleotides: TGTGCCAGCAGCTATATTTCGGGTGGGGGGCCAGGTGGCTACACCTTC. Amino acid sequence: CASSYISGGGPGGYTF. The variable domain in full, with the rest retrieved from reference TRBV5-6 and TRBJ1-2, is DAGVTQSPTHLIKTRGQQVTLRCSPKSGHDTVSWYQQALGQGPQFIFQYYEEEERQRGNFPDRFSGHQFPNYSSELNVNALLLGDSALYLCASSYISGGGPGGYTFGSGTRLTVV.

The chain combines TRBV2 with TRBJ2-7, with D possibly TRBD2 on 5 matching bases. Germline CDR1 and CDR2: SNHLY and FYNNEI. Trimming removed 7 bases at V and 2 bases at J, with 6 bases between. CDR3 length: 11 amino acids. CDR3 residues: CASTGAYEQYF. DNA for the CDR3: TGTGCCAGCACCGGGGCCTACGAGCAGTACTTC. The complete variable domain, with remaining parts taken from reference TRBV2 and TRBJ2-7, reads EPEVTQTPSHQVTQMGQEVILRCVPISNHLYFYWYRQILGQKVEFLVSFYNNEISEKSEIFDDQFSVERPDGSNFTLKIRSTKLEDSAMYFCASTGAYEQYFGPGTRLTVT.

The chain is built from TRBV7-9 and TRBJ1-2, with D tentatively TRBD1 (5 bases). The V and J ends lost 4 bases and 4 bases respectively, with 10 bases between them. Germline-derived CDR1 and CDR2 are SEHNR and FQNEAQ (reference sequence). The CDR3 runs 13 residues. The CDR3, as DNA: TGTGCCAGCAGCTCGGGGGGGTTCTATGGCTACACCTTC. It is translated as CASSSGGFYGYTF.

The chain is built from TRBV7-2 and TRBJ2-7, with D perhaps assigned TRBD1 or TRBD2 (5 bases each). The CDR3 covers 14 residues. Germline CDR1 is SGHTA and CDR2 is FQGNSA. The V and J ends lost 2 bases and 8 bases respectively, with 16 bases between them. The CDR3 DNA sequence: TGTGCCAGCAGCTTAACCGGGACGGTACGGCAGCAGTACTTC. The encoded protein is CASSLTGTVRQQYF.

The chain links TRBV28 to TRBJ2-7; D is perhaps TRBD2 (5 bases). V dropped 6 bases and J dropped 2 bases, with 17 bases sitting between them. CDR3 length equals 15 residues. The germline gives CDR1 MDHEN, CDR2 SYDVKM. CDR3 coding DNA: TGTGCCAGCAGCCCTCCTCCGTGGGGAGCCTACGAGCAGTACTTC. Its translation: CASSPPPWGAYEQYF.

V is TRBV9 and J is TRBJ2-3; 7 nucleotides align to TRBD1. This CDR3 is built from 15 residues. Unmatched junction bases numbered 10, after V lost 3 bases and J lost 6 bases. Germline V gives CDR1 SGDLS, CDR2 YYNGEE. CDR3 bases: TGTGCCAGCAGCGAGGGGGACAGTCGTTCCGATACGCAGTATTTT. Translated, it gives CASSEGDSRSDTQYF.

The CDR3 sequence: CASSSVGTEAFF. The CDR3 DNA reads TGTGCCAGTAGTAGCGTCGGCACTGAAGCTTTCTTT. V gene TRBV19 combines with J gene TRBJ1-1; D is unresolved. The CDR3 totals 12 residues. V lost 4 bases and J lost 4, with 7 bases in between. The V gene's germline CDR1 is LNHDA and CDR2 SQIVND (reference sequence).

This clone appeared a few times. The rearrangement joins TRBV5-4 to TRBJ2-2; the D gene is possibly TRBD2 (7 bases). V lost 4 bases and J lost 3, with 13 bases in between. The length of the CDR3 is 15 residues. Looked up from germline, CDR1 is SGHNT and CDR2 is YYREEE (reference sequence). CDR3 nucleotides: TGTGCCAGCAGCGGCGGGGGCCGAGACACCGGGGAGCTGTTTTTT. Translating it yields CASSGGGRDTGELFF.

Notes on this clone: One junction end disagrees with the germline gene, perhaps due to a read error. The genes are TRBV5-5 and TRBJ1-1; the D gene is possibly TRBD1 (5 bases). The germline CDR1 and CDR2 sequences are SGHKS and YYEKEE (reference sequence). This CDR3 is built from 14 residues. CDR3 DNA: TGTGCCAGCAGCTTGATGACAGTGAACACTGAAACTTTCTTT. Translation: CASSLMTVNTETFF. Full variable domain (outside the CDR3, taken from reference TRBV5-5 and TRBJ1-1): DAGVTQSPTHLIKTRGQQVTLRCSPISGHKSVSWYQQVLGQGPQFIFQYYEKEERGRGNFPDRFSARQFPNYSSELNVNALLLGDSALYLCASSLMTVNTETFFGQGTRLTVV.

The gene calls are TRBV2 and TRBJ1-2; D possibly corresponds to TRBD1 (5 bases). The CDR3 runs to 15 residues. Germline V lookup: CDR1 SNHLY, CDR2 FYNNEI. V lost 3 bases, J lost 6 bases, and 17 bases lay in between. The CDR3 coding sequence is TGTGCCAGCAGTGATCGGTCCACAGGTTCAGATGGCTACACCTTC. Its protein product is CASSDRSTGSDGYTF. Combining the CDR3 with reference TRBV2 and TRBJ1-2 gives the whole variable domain EPEVTQTPSHQVTQMGQEVILRCVPISNHLYFYWYRQILGQKVEFLVSFYNNEISEKSEIFDDQFSVERPDGSNFTLKIRSTKLEDSAMYFCASSDRSTGSDGYTFGSGTRLTVV.

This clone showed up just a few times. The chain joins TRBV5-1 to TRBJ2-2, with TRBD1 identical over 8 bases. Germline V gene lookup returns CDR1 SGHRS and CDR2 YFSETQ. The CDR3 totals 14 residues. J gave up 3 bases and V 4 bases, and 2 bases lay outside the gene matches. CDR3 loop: CASSVGQDTGELFF. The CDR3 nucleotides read TGCGCCAGCAGCGTGGGACAGGACACCGGGGAGCTGTTTTTT.

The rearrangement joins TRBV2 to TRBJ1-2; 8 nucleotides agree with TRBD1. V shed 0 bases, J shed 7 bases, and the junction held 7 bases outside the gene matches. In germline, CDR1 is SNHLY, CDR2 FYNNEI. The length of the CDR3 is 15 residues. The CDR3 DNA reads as TGTGCCAGCAGTGAAGCGGACAGGGTAGGGGGTGGCTACACCTTC. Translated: CASSEADRVGGGYTF.

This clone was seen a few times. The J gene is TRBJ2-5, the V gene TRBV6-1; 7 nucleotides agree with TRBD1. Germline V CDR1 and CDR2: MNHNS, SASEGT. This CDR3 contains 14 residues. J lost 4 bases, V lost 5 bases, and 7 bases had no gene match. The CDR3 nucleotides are TGTGCCAGCAGTCCATTGACAGGGACAGAGACCCAGTACTTC. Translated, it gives CASSPLTGTETQYF.